This TCR beta chain was profiled in a study of cytomegalovirus exposure and HLA in healthy donors. The study's findings and limits: Prior analysis indicated that the majority of TCR beta V segments exhibited productivity approximately 87% or approximately 30% of the time. Later analysis demonstrated an association between a missense DCLRE1C variant and TCR beta V- and J-gene trimming. Across all donors, roughly uniform sequencing depth was an assumption of the presence/absence analyses. Highly shared sequence variants in one cluster were likely a sequencing artifact.

In this sample, this clone turned up a few times. Antigen: not known. PCR involved 60 Vbeta and 13 Jbeta primers. This table comes from immunoSEQ multiplex PCR, and its TCRdb copy is limited to in-frame clones, with some not included. The sample carries over 200,000 clones, about four fifths recorded once. V lost 0 bases and J 5 bases, leaving 13 bases between the germline ends. This CDR3 is 15 amino acids long. CDR1 SGHVS and CDR2 FNYEAQ come from the germline V gene. The sequencing sample was made of PBMCs. The sequence was collected from a middle-aged woman in good health and CMV-seropositive. The V call is TRBV7-6, the J call TRBJ1-1; D remains ambiguous. CDR3 sequence (DNA): TGTGCCAGCAGCTTAGCTCGGGTCCCGGGGACTGAAGCTTTCTTT. Translated: CASSLARVPGTEAFF.